The rows below give T cell receptor beta chains drawn from one sample of a study of blood T cell repertoires in COVID-19. Generated by immunoSEQ multiplex PCR, the TCRdb table keeps only in-frame clones and is missing some. The table shows about 200,000 clones, with over 70% occurring only once. Sequencing was done on a sample of peripheral blood. The receptors were sampled from a man in his 60s with acute or convalescent COVID-19. Both conserved end residues are part of each CDR3. The D gene is left open where the match is weak. Size is omitted from some rows. Given values are once, few, many or a class for expanded clones.

j_call d_call clone_size v_call cdr3_nt cdr3_aa
TRBJ2-7 TRBD2 many TRBV6-1 TGTGCCAGCAGTGACCGGGGGAGGGTGGCCTACGAGCAGTACTTC CASSDRGRVAYEQYF
TRBJ1-1 - - TRBV10-1 TGCGCCAGCAGTGACACGGGAATCGCTTTCTTT CASSDTGIAFF
TRBJ2-7 TRBD2 - TRBV30 TGTGCCTGGAGTATGACTAGCGGGGACTACGAGCAGTACTTC CAWSMTSGDYEQYF
TRBJ2-3 - - TRBV24-1 TGTGCCACCAGTGCAAATGCGGGGTTAGGTTCGGGAGATACGCAGTATTTT CATSANAGLGSGDTQYF
TRBJ2-1 - - TRBV12-5 TGTGCTAGTGCTACTGGGACTGGCTATAGGGATGAGCAGTTCTTC CASATGTGYRDEQFF
TRBJ1-2 - - TRBV12-2 TGTGCAAGTCGCTCGTTTGACAGCCTGAACTATGGCTACACCTTC CASRSFDSLNYGYTF
TRBJ2-7 - once TRBV7-3 TGTGCCAGCAGCTTATTCCTCAATCGGTCGGGAGCGGACTACGAGCAGTACTTC CASSLFLNRSGADYEQYF
TRBJ2-3 TRBD2 - TRBV27 TGTGCCAGCAGTACCAGAGGACTAGCGGGGGGTTGGATCCCAGATACGCAGTATTTT CASSTRGLAGGWIPDTQYF
TRBJ1-5 - - TRBV7-8 TGTGCCAGCAGCCCGGGGGGGGTGGGCGGTCAGCCCCAGCATTTT CASSPGGVGGQPQHF
TRBJ2-3 TRBD2 once TRBV10-3 TGTGCCACCCGGGTCGGCGGGGGATCCACAGATACGCAGTATTTT CATRVGGGSTDTQYF
TRBJ1-1 - - TRBV12-3/TRBV12-4 TGTGCCAGCAGCCCTCAGGGATTCACTGAAGCTTTCTTT CASSPQGFTEAFF
TRBJ2-1 TRBD1 - TRBV9 TGTGCCAGCAGCCCACGGACAGGGAACAATGAGCAGTTCTTC CASSPRTGNNEQFF
TRBJ1-5 - once TRBV12-3/TRBV12-4 TGTGCCAGCAGTTGGGTACAGGGGCCCCAGCATTTT CASSWVQGPQHF
TRBJ2-2 TRBD2 once TRBV24-1 TGTGCCACCAGCGGACTAGCGGGAGAGGTCGGGGAGCTGTTTTTT CATSGLAGEVGELFF
TRBJ2-1 - - TRBV4-2 TGTGCCAGCAGCCGACTAGAATTTGAGAATGAGCAGTTCTTC CASSRLEFENEQFF
TRBJ2-7 - - TRBV20-1 TGCAGTGCTAGTGAGGGGGGGCCCTACGAGCAGTACTTC CSASEGGPYEQYF
TRBJ2-7 - - TRBV5-5 TGTGCCAGCAGCTGGACAGCATCATCAGGCTACGAGCAGTACTTC CASSWTASSGYEQYF
TRBJ2-1 TRBD1 - TRBV7-9 TGTGCCAGCAGCCTAGGGACAGGGAAGAACAATGAGCAGTTCTTC CASSLGTGKNNEQFF
TRBJ1-4 TRBD1 - TRBV4-3 TGCGCCAGCAGCCAAAGGACAGGGAGTAATGAAAAACTGTTTTTT CASSQRTGSNEKLFF
TRBJ2-5 TRBD2 - TRBV19 TGTGCCAGTAGTAAGGCGGCGGGAGAAGAGACCCAGTACTTC CASSKAAGEETQYF
TRBJ1-1 - - TRBV5-6 TGTGCCAGCAGCTTGGCGGCTGACATTAACCTAATGAACACTGAAGCTTTCTTT CASSLAADINLMNTEAFF
TRBJ2-2 TRBD2 - TRBV7-2 TGTGCCAGCAGCCCGGCCAGCGGGGGGTTCACCGGGGAGCTGTTTTTT CASSPASGGFTGELFF
TRBJ1-2 - - TRBV19 TGTGCCAGTAGTTCCGGGTTCGTTGTAAGCCCTAACTATGGCTACACCTTC CASSSGFVVSPNYGYTF
TRBJ1-2 - - TRBV2 TGTGCCAGCAGAGGCGGATTCGTCTATGGCTACACCTTC CASRGGFVYGYTF
TRBJ2-3 - - TRBV6-1 TGTGCCAGCAGTGAACTCGGCTTACTGAGGGGGACAGATACGCAGTATTTT CASSELGLLRGTDTQYF
TRBJ2-1 - - TRBV19 TGTGCCAGTAGTACCCAGGGGATTAGCGGGAATGAGCAGTTCTTC CASSTQGISGNEQFF
TRBJ1-2 - - TRBV30 TGTGCCTGGAGGGCGAGACGAAGACTAACCTTC CAWRARRRLTF
TRBJ2-2 - - TRBV30 TGTGCCTGGAACGGGGGAAACACCGGGGAGCTGTTTTTT CAWNGGNTGELFF
TRBJ2-1 TRBD2 - TRBV9 TGTGCCAGCAGCCATCTAGCGGGAGACAACTACAATGAGCAGTTCTTC CASSHLAGDNYNEQFF
TRBJ2-3 - - TRBV7-9 TGTGCCAGCAGCTTACGGGCGGGAACCTTTTTCACAGATACGCAGTATTTT CASSLRAGTFFTDTQYF
TRBJ1-3 - - TRBV9 TGTGCCAGCAACAAGGGAGAATCTGGAAACACCATATATTTT CASNKGESGNTIYF
TRBJ2-1 TRBD2 - TRBV6-2/TRBV6-3 TGTGCCAGCAGTTACGGACTAGCAAGAAACAATGAGCAGTTCTTC CASSYGLARNNEQFF
TRBJ2-1 TRBD2 few TRBV6-6 TGTGCCAGCAGTTACCCGACTAGCGGGAGGCGAAATGAGCAGTTCTTC CASSYPTSGRRNEQFF
TRBJ1-3 TRBD1 - TRBV5-1 TGCGCCAGCAGCCGACGACAGGGATCCCCCTCTGGAAACACCATATATTTT CASSRRQGSPSGNTIYF
TRBJ1-5 TRBD1 - TRBV24-1 TGTGCCACCAGTGCAGGCGACAGGGGGGGCAATCAGCCCCAGCATTTT CATSAGDRGGNQPQHF
TRBJ2-3 TRBD2 - TRBV7-3 TGTGCCAGCAGCTTAACTTATCTAGCGGGCGATACGCAGTATTTT CASSLTYLAGDTQYF
TRBJ1-2 - - TRBV12-3/TRBV12-4 TGTGCCAGCAGTTTGATGACGAGGAATGGCTACACCTTC CASSLMTRNGYTF
TRBJ2-2 - - TRBV7-3 TGTGCCAGCAGCTTTGACTACACCGGGGAGCTGTTTTTT CASSFDYTGELFF
TRBJ1-6 TRBD1 once TRBV7-8 TGTGCCAGCAGCTTAGGACAGGGGGCAACTTCACCCCTCCACTTT CASSLGQGATSPLHF
TRBJ2-1 TRBD2 - TRBV7-2 TGTGCCAGCAGCTTAGGTCCTAGCGGGGGGTACAATGAGCAGTTCTTC CASSLGPSGGYNEQFF
TRBJ1-3 - few TRBV5-5 TGTGCCAGCAGAGACAGCGCCCGAAACACCATATATTTT CASRDSARNTIYF
TRBJ1-5 - - TRBV6-5 TGTGCCAGCAGGGAGGGGTCCCCGGTGAATCAGCCCCAGCATTTT CASREGSPVNQPQHF
TRBJ2-5 - - TRBV10-3 TGTGCCATCAGTGCGGGACTTCGTCTGGGGACCCAGTACTTC CAISAGLRLGTQYF
TRBJ1-2 - - TRBV29-1 TGCAGCGCAATTTCGGTGAACTATGGCTACACCTTC CSAISVNYGYTF
TRBJ2-7 - - TRBV27 TGTGCCAGCAGTTTTGGTGACACCTACGAGCAGTACTTC CASSFGDTYEQYF
TRBJ1-1 TRBD1 - TRBV18 TGTGCCAGCTCACCCTCCGGACAGGGCGGCACTGAAGCTTTCTTT CASSPSGQGGTEAFF
TRBJ2-7 - - TRBV7-6 TGTGCCAGCAGCTTAACGGGATCTCCCGAGCAGTACTTC CASSLTGSPEQYF